The clone carrying this T cell receptor (beta chain) was seen once. This sample was taken from a study of shared clonotypes between healthy human individuals. The CDR3 has 14 amino acids. The V and J ends lost 1 base and 5 bases respectively, with 10 bases between them. Germline-derived CDR1 and CDR2 are SGHRS and YFSETQ. Assay: immunoSEQ multiplex PCR; the TCRdb copy retains only in-frame clones and omits some. The table includes some 1,400,000 clones, about 96% detected once. The sequence derives from a man aged 30 to 45 in good health. Specimen: naive CD4+ T cells sorted from blood. Documented subset: CD45RA+ positively selected. V is TRBV5-1 and J is TRBJ2-4; D call uncertain. As DNA, the CDR3 is TGCGCCAGCAGCTTGAATAGGGCGGAAAACATTCAGTACTTC. It encodes CASSLNRAENIQYF.